These 10 T cell receptor beta chains originate from one sample sequenced in a study of blood T cells in healthy people across ages. Together with a sample-barcoded 5' primer, a J-beta primer mix was included in a second PCR lasting about 7 to 11 cycles. Using its own MiXCR run on the 5' RACE reads, TCRdb lists one record per CDR3 protein. The sample holds more than 650,000 distinct CDR3 sequences, roughly 20% seen once. Source material: blood. The receptors stem from a man aged 70 or older in good health.

There are a few counts of this clonotype. The chain employs TRBV5-6 and TRBJ2-7, with D perhaps matching TRBD1 (6 bases). This CDR3 region has 14 residues. V lost 2 bases, J lost 0 bases, and 9 bases lay in between. Germline V lookup: CDR1 SGHDT, CDR2 YYEEEE. In DNA, the CDR3 is TGTGCCAGCAGCTTCCGGGACAACTCCTACGAGCAGTACTTC. It is translated as CASSFRDNSYEQYF.

This clonotype occurred once. V is TRBV5-1 and J is TRBJ2-5; TRBD1 aligns across 9 bases. With the DNA end fitting TRBJ2-7 better, the J assignment may be wrong. The CDR3 loop spans 14 amino acids. CDR1 and CDR2 from the germline V gene are SGHRS and YFSETQ. CDR3 in DNA: TGCGCCAGCAGCTTTGGGACAGGGAATTACGAGCAGTACGTC. It specifies CASSFGTGNYEQYV.

This clonotype occurred a few times. V gene TRBV20-1 combines with J gene TRBJ2-7, with D perhaps TRBD1 (5 bases). This CDR3 region has 14 residues. Trimming shortened V by 4 bases and J by 3 bases, and 16 bases separated the two germline ends. The germline V gene has CDR1 DFQATT and CDR2 SNEGSKA (reference sequence). In DNA form, the CDR3 reads TGCAGTGCTACACCAGGGTTACTTATCTACGAGCAGTACTTC. The encoded protein is CSATPGLLIYEQYF.

This clonotype was seen only a few times. V and J are TRBV5-1 and TRBJ1-1; D may be TRBD1 (6 bases). Between the trimmed V and J ends, which lost 1 base and 0 bases, there was a span of 19 bases. Germline V CDR1 and CDR2: SGHRS, YFSETQ. This CDR3 contains 18 residues. The CDR3 sequence: CASSLYHRGGRLNTEAFF. The CDR3 DNA follows: TGCGCCAGCAGCTTGTATCATCGGGGGGGGCGCTTGAACACTGAAGCTTTCTTT. The full variable domain, with the rest looked up from reference TRBV5-1 and TRBJ1-1, is KAGVTQTPRYLIKTRGQQVTLSCSPISGHRSVSWYQQTPGQGLQFLFEYFSETQRNKGNFPGRFSGRQFSNSRSEMNVSTLELGDSALYLCASSLYHRGGRLNTEAFFGQGTRLTVV.

V usage is TRBV5-1 and J usage is TRBJ1-2; 10 bases are shared with TRBD1. Germline V gene sequence: CDR1 SGHRS, CDR2 YFSETQ. This CDR3 region has 15 residues. With 3 bases clipped from V and 8 bases from J, the junction kept 10 bases outside the gene matches. This chain's CDR3 is CASSYLPGQGPGYTF. CDR3 coding DNA: TGCGCCAGCAGCTATTTGCCGGGACAGGGGCCGGGCTACACCTTC.

This clonotype was detected ten times or more. The rearrangement uses TRBV5-6 and TRBJ1-5; D may be TRBD1 (5 bases). Germline-derived CDR1 and CDR2 are SGHDT and YYEEEE. V was cut by 2 bases and J by 1 base, with 13 bases left in between. CDR3 size: 16 residues. CDR3 sequence reads: CASSLWGGPSNQPQHF. The CDR3 DNA is TGTGCCAGCAGCTTATGGGGGGGTCCAAGCAATCAGCCCCAGCATTTT.

J is TRBJ2-1 and V is TRBV29-1; D call uncertain. The CDR3 has 14 amino acids. With 4 bases removed from V and 0 bases from J, the gap between germline ends came to 10 bases. The germline gives CDR1 SQVTM, CDR2 ANQGSEA. CDR3 protein: CSVATLSSYNEQFF. CDR3 coding DNA: TGCAGCGTTGCAACCCTTAGCTCCTACAATGAGCAGTTCTTC.

The chain is built from TRBV24-1 and TRBJ2-3; 13 bases fit TRBD2. The length of the CDR3 is 16 residues. Germline V gene sequence: CDR1 KGHDR, CDR2 SFDVKD. The trim removed 4 bases at V and 4 bases at J, leaving 4 bases unmatched. The CDR3 reads CATSDRTSGSADTQYF. Here the CDR3 DNA reads TGTGCCACCAGTGACCGGACTAGCGGGAGTGCAGATACGCAGTATTTT.

Only a few counts were recorded for this clonotype. This chain uses TRBV12-3 or TRBV12-4 with TRBJ1-6; a possible D gene is TRBD1 (5 bases). Trimming removed 7 bases at V and 9 bases at J, with 13 bases between. The CDR3 totals 13 residues. CDR3 in amino acids: CASKPRVASPLHF. As DNA, the CDR3 is TGTGCCAGCAAGCCCAGGGTTGCTTCACCCCTCCACTTT.

The table lists this clonotype with many counts. This may arise from a read error, as a much more abundant clone is one base away. The chain carries TRBV7-2 and TRBJ2-3; D not certain. The CDR3 has 11 amino acids. The V gene's germline CDR1 is SGHTA and CDR2 FQGNSA. Trimming pared 3 bases from V and 4 bases from J, leaving 2 bases between. Written as DNA, the CDR3 is TGTGCCAGCAGCTTCCCAGATACGCAGTATTTT. The encoded protein is CASSFPDTQYF. The whole variable domain, remainder taken from reference TRBV7-2 and TRBJ2-3, is GAGVSQSPSNKVTEKGKDVELRCDPISGHTALYWYRQSLGQGLEFLIYFQGNSAPDKSGLPSDRFSAERTGGSVSTLTIQRTQQEDSAVYLCASSFPDTQYFGPGTRLTVL.